This T cell receptor (beta chain) was sequenced for a study of blood T cell repertoires in COVID-19. Overall study: COVID-19 samples collected from the United States, Italy and Spain covered acute and convalescent phases. PBMCs, B-cell-depleted T cells, or T cells were the source of the cDNA or gDNA that made up the material.

In the original processing: Amplification from reference gene primers served as the basis for estimated nucleated cell counts. Sequenced by immunoSEQ multiplex PCR; TCRdb stores in-frame clones only, minus some. V and J calls and clone size are those listed in that table; D and trimming were worked out from the DNA. Of some 200,000 clones in the sample, approximately 87% are singletons; the top ten hold around 2.2%. The CDR3 is 18 residues long. CDR1 GTSNPN and CDR2 SVGIG come from the germline V gene (reference sequence). V was cut by 2 bases and J by 7 bases, with 24 bases left in between. Sequenced material: peripheral blood. The sequence was obtained from a woman aged 45-65 years with acute or convalescent COVID-19. V is TRBV30 and J is TRBJ1-6; maybe TRBD1 (5 bases). The CDR3, as DNA: TGTGCCTGGAGTATACACCAACAGACAGCTACTTTAAATTCACCCCTCCACTTT. Protein product: CAWSIHQQTATLNSPLHF.